This T cell receptor (beta chain) appears in the sequencing data of a study of blood T cell repertoires in COVID-19. Method: immunoSEQ multiplex PCR; TCRdb's copy keeps in-frame clones and lacks some. The data hold over 130,000 clones, with around 88% observed a single time. This TCR was sampled from a human donor in a cohort sampled during active COVID-19. The specimen sequenced was peripheral blood.

The CDR3 region has the DNA TGTGCCGGACGCAAGGGACTAGCACAAGAGACCCAGTACTTC. Encoded protein: CAGRKGLAQETQYF. V and J are TRBV30 and TRBJ2-5; 9 bases are shared with TRBD2. Trimming took 8 bases from V and 2 from J; bases not matched to a gene: 9. Germline V gene data show CDR1 as GTSNPN and CDR2 as SVGIG (reference sequence). The CDR3 spans 14 residues.